This is a list of T cell receptor beta chains from one sample in a study of beta chain features in type 1 diabetes. The method was immunoSEQ multiplex PCR; TCRdb's version includes in-frame clones alone and lacks a portion of them. Of about 39,000 clones in the sample, around 45% were seen once. Input material: central memory CD4+ T cells from blood. These TCRs come from a woman aged 18-29 years in good health. CDR3s include the opening cysteine and the closing phenylalanine or tryptophan. The order of the fields is J gene, D gene, clone size, V gene, CDR3 DNA, CDR3 protein. The D gene is left open where the match is weak. Clone size appears in some rows only: once, few, many, or a class for an expanded clone.

J: TRBJ2-1; D: TRBD2; size: -; V: TRBV18; DNA: TGTGCCAGTTCCGGGCGGGAGAATTCAGATTATGAGCAGTTCTTC; CDR3: CASSGRENSDYEQFF
J: TRBJ1-5; D: -; size: few; V: TRBV30; DNA: TGTGCCTGGAGTTTAGGGGACAATCAGCCCCAGCATTTT; CDR3: CAWSLGDNQPQHF
J: TRBJ1-1; D: TRBD1; size: -; V: TRBV11-3; DNA: TGTGCCAGCAGCACCCATCCGGACAGGGCCACTGAAGCTTTCTTT; CDR3: CASSTHPDRATEAFF
J: TRBJ1-1; D: TRBD1; size: -; V: TRBV14; DNA: TGTGCCAGCAGCCAAGTCTCAGGAGGGGGCCTCACTGAAGCTTTCTTT; CDR3: CASSQVSGGGLTEAFF
J: TRBJ2-7; D: TRBD2; size: few; V: TRBV10-3; DNA: TGTGCCATCAGTGAGGCTCGCGGCGGGAGTACCTACGAGCAGTACTTC; CDR3: CAISEARGGSTYEQYF
J: TRBJ2-1; D: -; size: few; V: TRBV11-2; DNA: TGTGCCAGCAGCCTTATTGGACAGAATGAGCAGTTCTTC; CDR3: CASSLIGQNEQFF
J: TRBJ2-1; D: -; size: few; V: TRBV5-1; DNA: TGCGCCAGCTTCAGGGGTGTAGGCGATGAGCAGTTCTTC; CDR3: CASFRGVGDEQFF
J: TRBJ2-5; D: TRBD2; size: few; V: TRBV5-1; DNA: TGCGCCAGCAGCTTGACTAGCGGGAGAGGAGAGACCCAGTACTTC; CDR3: CASSLTSGRGETQYF
J: TRBJ2-3; D: TRBD2; size: -; V: TRBV5-1; DNA: TGCGCCAGCAGCTTGGACAGCGGGAGGGATACGCAGTATTTT; CDR3: CASSLDSGRDTQYF
J: TRBJ2-7; D: TRBD2; size: -; V: TRBV4-2; DNA: TGTGCCAGCAGCCAAGATCGGACTAGTGGCGAGCAGTACTTC; CDR3: CASSQDRTSGEQYF
J: TRBJ1-4; D: TRBD1; size: -; V: TRBV2; DNA: TGTGCCAGCAGGGAACGACCCGAAGGGGGCCATGAAAAACTGTTTTTT; CDR3: CASRERPEGGHEKLFF
J: TRBJ1-1; D: -; size: -; V: TRBV2; DNA: TGTGCCAGCAGCCGCACCACGTCCCGGGGAACTGGAGCTTTCTTT; CDR3: CASSRTTSRGTGAFF
J: TRBJ1-1; D: -; size: -; V: TRBV27; DNA: TGTGCCAGCAGTGCCACAGGGACGGAGAACACTGAAGCTTTCTTT; CDR3: CASSATGTENTEAFF
J: TRBJ1-1; D: -; size: once; V: TRBV7-2; DNA: TGTGCCAGCAGCTTAGGTGTGGCCACCTTGAACACTGAAGCTTTCTTT; CDR3: CASSLGVATLNTEAFF
J: TRBJ1-5; D: -; size: few; V: TRBV4-1; DNA: TGCGCCAGCAGCCACGAGCATCAGCCCCAGCATTTT; CDR3: CASSHEHQPQHF
J: TRBJ2-4; D: -; size: few; V: TRBV2; DNA: TGTGCCAGCAAGCGAGGGGGTGGCAAAAACATTCAGTACTTC; CDR3: CASKRGGGKNIQYF
J: TRBJ2-3; D: TRBD1; size: -; V: TRBV10-3; DNA: TGTGCCGTTAGCCGGGACAGGGCGTCAGATACGCAGTATTTT; CDR3: CAVSRDRASDTQYF
J: TRBJ2-7; D: -; size: -; V: TRBV30; DNA: TGTGCCTGGAGTGTAGGTCGGAGGGGCTACGAGCAGTACTTC; CDR3: CAWSVGRRGYEQYF
J: TRBJ2-7; D: -; size: -; V: TRBV7-9; DNA: TGTGCCAGCAGCCTAACAGAGCTACAGGCCTACGAGCAGTACTTC; CDR3: CASSLTELQAYEQYF
J: TRBJ1-1; D: -; size: once; V: TRBV27; DNA: TGTGCCAGCAGTTTAAACTATGGTGGCACTGAAGCTTTCTTT; CDR3: CASSLNYGGTEAFF
J: TRBJ1-5; D: -; size: few; V: TRBV7-2; DNA: TGTGCCAGCAGCCCAGGGTTTCAGCCCCAGCATTTT; CDR3: CASSPGFQPQHF
J: TRBJ2-2; D: TRBD1; size: -; V: TRBV9; DNA: TGTGCCAGCAGTTTCTCCGGGACAGGGGCCACCGGGGAGCTGTTTTTT; CDR3: CASSFSGTGATGELFF
J: TRBJ2-2; D: -; size: -; V: TRBV7-3; DNA: TGTGCCAGCAGAGGAGACAGGGGAGGGACCGGGGAGCTGTTTTTT; CDR3: CASRGDRGGTGELFF
J: TRBJ1-1; D: -; size: -; V: TRBV6-1; DNA: TGTGCCAGCAGAGCCGTTGTTAACACTGAAGCTTTCTTT; CDR3: CASRAVVNTEAFF
J: TRBJ2-7; D: -; size: -; V: TRBV6-5; DNA: TGTGCCAGCAGTTACCCTAGGGGCGAGCAGTACTTC; CDR3: CASSYPRGEQYF
J: TRBJ1-5; D: TRBD1; size: few; V: TRBV2; DNA: TGTGCCAGCGACACAGGGGTCAATCAGCCCCAGCATTTT; CDR3: CASDTGVNQPQHF
J: TRBJ1-6; D: TRBD1; size: -; V: TRBV4-1; DNA: TGCGCCAGCAGCGTCCGGGACAGGGATTCACCCCTCCACTTT; CDR3: CASSVRDRDSPLHF
J: TRBJ1-2; D: -; size: few; V: TRBV7-9; DNA: TGTGCCAGCAGCTTGCCCCGGGATTTTCGGCATGGCTACACCTTC; CDR3: CASSLPRDFRHGYTF
J: TRBJ2-7; D: TRBD1; size: -; V: TRBV7-2; DNA: TGTGCCAGCAGCACTTCCAGGGGGCAATACGAGCAGTACTTC; CDR3: CASSTSRGQYEQYF
J: TRBJ1-1; D: -; size: -; V: TRBV6-5; DNA: TGTGCCAGCGGAAGGGGATGGGGGGACACTGAAGCTTTCTTT; CDR3: CASGRGWGDTEAFF
J: TRBJ2-3; D: -; size: few; V: TRBV7-2; DNA: TGTGCCAGCAGCCCGAGGCGGGACACAGATACGCAGTATTTT; CDR3: CASSPRRDTDTQYF
J: TRBJ1-2; D: TRBD1; size: few; V: TRBV19; DNA: TGTGCCAGTAGTACCGGGACAGGGGGCGGCTATGGCTACACCTTC; CDR3: CASSTGTGGGYGYTF
J: TRBJ2-7; D: -; size: -; V: TRBV2; DNA: TGTGCCAGCAGCTACAGGGACCTTAGCTCCTACGAGCAGTACTTC; CDR3: CASSYRDLSSYEQYF
J: TRBJ2-1; D: -; size: few; V: TRBV9; DNA: TGTGCCAGCAGCCCGACCGGGACAAGCTCCTACAATGAGCAGTTCTTC; CDR3: CASSPTGTSSYNEQFF
J: TRBJ1-1; D: -; size: -; V: TRBV18; DNA: TGTGCCAGCTCACCCAACGGGGATAGAGACACTGAAGCTTTCTTT; CDR3: CASSPNGDRDTEAFF
J: TRBJ1-4; D: TRBD1; size: -; V: TRBV2; DNA: TGTGCCAGCAGTGAAGGGACAGGGGGTGAAAAACTGTTTTTT; CDR3: CASSEGTGGEKLFF
J: TRBJ2-2; D: -; size: -; V: TRBV19; DNA: TGTGCCAGTACGGGGAGCCGCCCGAACACCGGGGAGCTGTTTTTT; CDR3: CASTGSRPNTGELFF